Listed below are T cell receptor beta chains from one sample, sequenced in a study of regulatory T cells in long-lasting Graves disease. TCRdb ran MiXCR on the multiplex PCR reads and lists one entry per CDR3 protein. The repertoire holds about 430,000 distinct CDR3 sequences, about 15% seen once, with about 8% in the top ten. These data were also reused for a study on T cells in Graves' hyperthyroidism and ophthalmopathy.

The sample was peripheral blood mononuclear cells (PBMCs), taken at new diagnosis, from a patient treated with antithyroid drugs. The receptors stem from a woman in her 40s with Graves disease. CDR3s include the opening cysteine and the closing phenylalanine or tryptophan. D genes are given only for firm matches. Where a row states a size, it is once, few, many or the class of an expanded clone; other rows omit it.

v_call	d_call	clone_size	j_call	cdr3_aa	cdr3_nt
TRBV12-3/TRBV12-4	TRBD2	many	TRBJ2-5	CASSLHPRDSGSLQETQYF	TGTGCCAGCAGTCTACACCCCCGAGATAGCGGGAGTCTCCAAGAGACCCAGTACTTC
TRBV29-1	NA	few	TRBJ2-1	CSVEETGYSYNEQFF	TGCAGCGTTGAAGAAACAGGGTATTCCTACAATGAGCAGTTCTTC
TRBV5-6	NA	NA	TRBJ2-1	CASGTSGAYNEQFF	TGTGCCAGCGGCACCTCCGGGGCTTACAATGAGCAGTTCTTC
TRBV7-2	NA	many	TRBJ1-5	CASSLDPGNQPQHF	TGTGCCAGCAGCTTAGATCCCGGGAATCAGCCCCAGCATTTT
TRBV30	NA	many	TRBJ2-1	CAWSGLSEFF	TGTGCCTGGAGTGGACTCTCAGAGTTCTTC
TRBV7-2	TRBD1	few	TRBJ2-5	CASSLFIIGQGKEAQYF	TGTGCCAGCAGCCTATTTATAATCGGACAGGGCAAAGAGGCCCAGTACTTC
TRBV11-2	TRBD2	NA	TRBJ2-3	CASSHLAGGGADTQYF	TGTGCCAGCAGCCACCTAGCGGGCGGGGGGGCAGATACGCAGTATTTT
TRBV7-9	TRBD2	NA	TRBJ2-2	CASSLGTRLKSGELFF	TGTGCCAGCAGCTTGGGGACTAGACTAAAGTCCGGGGAGCTGTTTTTT
TRBV15	NA	many	TRBJ2-7	CATSRDRGLRSYEQYF	TGTGCCACCAGCAGAGATAGAGGGTTACGGTCCTACGAGCAGTACTTC
TRBV3-1	TRBD1	many	TRBJ2-1	CASSRLTGDSYNEQFF	TGTGCCAGCAGCCGACTGACAGGGGACTCCTACAATGAGCAGTTCTTC
TRBV20-1	TRBD2	few	TRBJ2-7	CSARGGLAGEYEQYF	TGCAGTGCTAGAGGTGGCCTAGCGGGAGAGTACGAGCAGTACTTC
TRBV20-1	TRBD2	many	TRBJ2-1	CSAEPTSGSTNEQFF	TGCAGTGCGGAACCGACTAGCGGGAGTACAAATGAGCAGTTCTTC
TRBV6-2/TRBV6-3	TRBD2	many	TRBJ2-1	CASSVLAGDFNEQFF	TGTGCCAGCAGTGTACTAGCGGGAGATTTCAATGAGCAGTTCTTC
TRBV28	NA	many	TRBJ1-2	CASSKTRGDYGYTF	TGTGCCAGCAGTAAGACCAGGGGCGACTATGGCTACACCTTC
TRBV4-2	NA	NA	TRBJ1-5	CASSQEPGKGNQPQHF	TGTGCCAGCAGCCAAGAACCTGGGAAGGGCAATCAGCCCCAGCATTTT
TRBV5-1	NA	NA	TRBJ2-5	CASSLIRYQETQYF	TGCGCCAGCAGCTTGATAAGGTACCAAGAGACCCAGTACTTC
TRBV10-3	NA	few	TRBJ1-5	CAISETQEEPQHF	TGTGCCATCAGTGAGACCCAGGAGGAGCCCCAGCATTTT
TRBV5-6	NA	NA	TRBJ1-1	CASSLINKATEAFF	TGTGCCAGCAGCTTGATCAACAAGGCTACTGAAGCTTTCTTT
TRBV6-1	NA	NA	TRBJ2-3	CASRRPGVDTDTQYF	TGTGCCAGCAGACGCCCGGGGGTCGACACAGATACGCAGTATTTT
TRBV28	TRBD1	many	TRBJ2-5	CASSLTGARETQYF	TGTGCCAGCAGTTTGACAGGGGCGAGAGAGACCCAGTACTTC
TRBV30	NA	many	TRBJ2-7	CAWSYFGSLEQYF	TGTGCCTGGAGCTATTTCGGCAGCCTCGAGCAGTACTTC
TRBV24-1	NA	many	TRBJ1-1	CATSGTGNPEAFF	TGTGCCACTAGCGGTACGGGTAACCCTGAAGCTTTCTTT
TRBV9	NA	NA	TRBJ2-1	CASSVANRNNEQFF	TGTGCCAGCAGCGTAGCTAACCGGAACAATGAGCAGTTCTTC
TRBV7-2	NA	once	TRBJ1-1	CASSASQQTEAFF	TGTGCCAGCAGCGCCAGTCAACAGACAGAAGCTTTCTTT
TRBV19	NA	NA	TRBJ1-1	CASSIEWMNTEAFF	TGTGCCAGTAGTATTGAATGGATGAACACTGAAGCTTTCTTT
TRBV28	NA	few	TRBJ2-6	CASSLFGAGANVLTF	NA
TRBV24-1	NA	many	TRBJ1-1	CATRPRGSTEAFF	TGTGCCACCAGGCCAAGGGGGAGCACTGAAGCTTTCTTT
TRBV5-1	NA	many	TRBJ1-4	CASSLTGFTNEKLFF	TGCGCCAGCAGCCTTACAGGGTTCACTAATGAAAAACTGTTTTTT
TRBV2	TRBD1	NA	TRBJ1-6	CASSAGTGGENSPLHF	TGTGCCAGCAGTGCCGGGACAGGGGGCGAAAATTCACCCCTCCACTTT
TRBV7-2	TRBD1	NA	TRBJ2-1	CASSPDRGVYNEQLF	TGTGCCAGCAGCCCGGACAGGGGGGTTTACAATGAGCAGCTCTTC
TRBV7-2	TRBD1	many	TRBJ2-7	CASSSAGTGLSEQYF	TGTGCCAGCAGCTCCGCAGGGACAGGGCTGAGCGAGCAGTACTTC
TRBV5-1	TRBD1	few	TRBJ2-7	CASSRTGGNEQYF	TGCGCCAGCAGTAGAACAGGGGGAAACGAGCAGTACTTC
TRBV30	TRBD2	NA	TRBJ2-3	CAWKGTSGSEDTQYF	TGTGCCTGGAAAGGGACTAGCGGGAGTGAAGATACGCAGTATTTT
TRBV5-6	NA	many	TRBJ2-5	CASSFYREAREETQYF	TGTGCCAGCAGCTTCTACAGGGAGGCCCGAGAAGAGACCCAGTACTTC
TRBV28	TRBD1	NA	TRBJ2-1	CASSKTGYPYNEQFF	TGTGCCAGCAGCAAGACAGGGTACCCCTACAATGAGCAGTTCTTC
TRBV5-1	NA	NA	TRBJ1-2	CASSLQGSNYGYTF	TGCGCCAGCAGCTTACAGGGTTCCAACTATGGCTACACCTTC
TRBV20-1	TRBD1	many	TRBJ1-6	CSAISGGQVYSPLHF	TGCAGTGCTATATCCGGAGGACAGGTTTATTCACCCCTCCACTTT
TRBV10-3	NA	few	TRBJ2-3	CAISQAAAKDTQYF	TGTGCCATCAGCCAGGCTGCCGCTAAGGATACGCAGTATTTT
TRBV5-6	NA	few	TRBJ1-1	CASSFKTGTEAFF	TGTGCCAGCAGCTTTAAAACAGGGACTGAAGCTTTCTTT
TRBV28	NA	NA	TRBJ2-7	CANRNRVSYEQYF	TGTGCCAACAGGAACAGGGTCTCCTACGAGCAGTACTTC
TRBV29-1	NA	few	TRBJ1-1	CSAAGVTEAFF	TGCAGCGCCGCGGGGGTCACTGAAGCTTTCTTT
TRBV7-8	TRBD2	few	TRBJ2-7	CASSQGTSGSFGQYF	TGTGCCAGCAGCCAAGGGACTAGCGGGAGTTTCGGGCAGTACTTC
TRBV28	TRBD1	NA	TRBJ2-7	CASRSQGEYEQYF	TGTGCCAGCAGGTCACAGGGGGAGTACGAGCAGTACTTC
TRBV6-1	NA	many	TRBJ1-6	CASSDLTSPLHF	TGTGCCAGCAGTGACCTGACATCACCCCTCCACTTT
TRBV13	TRBD1	few	TRBJ1-3	CASSPGQPAGNTIYF	TGTGCCAGCAGCCCGGGACAGCCCGCGGGAAACACCATATATTTT
TRBV12-3/TRBV12-4	NA	many	TRBJ2-7	CASSLGGPEQYF	TGTGCCAGCAGTTTGGGGGGCCCCGAGCAGTACTTC
TRBV4-2	NA	few	TRBJ2-1	CASSQDARNGGEQFF	TGTGCCAGCAGCCAAGACGCTCGGAATGGTGGGGAGCAGTTCTTC
TRBV11-3	NA	many	TRBJ2-1	CASSSSGLTYNEQFF	TGTGCCAGCAGCTCCTCGGGACTGACCTACAATGAGCAGTTCTTC
TRBV3-1	NA	many	TRBJ2-1	CASSPLRDRNEQFF	TGTGCCAGCAGCCCCTTAAGGGACCGTAATGAGCAGTTCTTC
TRBV2	NA	many	TRBJ2-1	CASRREVDEQFF	TGTGCCAGCAGGAGAGAGGTTGATGAGCAGTTCTTC
TRBV6-2/TRBV6-3	TRBD2	few	TRBJ2-3	CASRGLPLTDTQYF	TGTGCCAGCAGGGGACTACCACTCACAGATACGCAGTATTTT
TRBV5-6	NA	many	TRBJ1-5	CASSLGTDQPQHF	TGTGCCAGCAGCTTGGGGACAGATCAGCCCCAGCATTTT
TRBV28	NA	many	TRBJ1-4	CASSLKGVRSVGEKLFF	TGTGCCAGCAGTTTGAAGGGAGTCAGGAGTGTTGGGGAAAAACTGTTTTTT